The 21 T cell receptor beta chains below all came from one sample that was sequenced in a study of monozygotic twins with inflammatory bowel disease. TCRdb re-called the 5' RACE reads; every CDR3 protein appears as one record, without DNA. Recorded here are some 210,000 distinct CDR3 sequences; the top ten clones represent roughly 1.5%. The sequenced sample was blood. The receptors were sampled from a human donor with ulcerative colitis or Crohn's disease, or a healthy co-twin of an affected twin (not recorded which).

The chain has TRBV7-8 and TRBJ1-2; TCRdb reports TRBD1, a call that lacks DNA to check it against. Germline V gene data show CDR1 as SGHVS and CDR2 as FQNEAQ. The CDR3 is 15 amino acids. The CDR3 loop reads CASSLGGQGGLGYTF. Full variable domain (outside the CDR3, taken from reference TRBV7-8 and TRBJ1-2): GAGVSQSPRYKVAKRGQDVALRCDPISGHVSLFWYQQALGQGPEFLTYFQNEAQLDKSGLPSDRFFAERPEGSVSTLKIQRTQQEDSAVYLCASSLGGQGGLGYTFGSGTRLTVV.

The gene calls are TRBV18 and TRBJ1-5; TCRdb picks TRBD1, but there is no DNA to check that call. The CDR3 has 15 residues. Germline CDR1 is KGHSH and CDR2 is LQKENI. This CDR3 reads CASSPTEDSNQPQHF.

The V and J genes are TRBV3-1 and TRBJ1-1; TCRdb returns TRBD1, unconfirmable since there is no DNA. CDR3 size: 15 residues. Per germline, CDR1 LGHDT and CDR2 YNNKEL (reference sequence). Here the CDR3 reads CASSQDLGARGEAFF.

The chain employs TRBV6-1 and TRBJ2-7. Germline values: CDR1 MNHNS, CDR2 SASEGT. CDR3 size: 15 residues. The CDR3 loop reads CASSEGYPGYYEQYF.

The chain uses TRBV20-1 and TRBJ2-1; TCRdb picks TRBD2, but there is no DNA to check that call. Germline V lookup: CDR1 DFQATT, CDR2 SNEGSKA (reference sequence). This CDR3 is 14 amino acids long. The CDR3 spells CSGFSSGLRNEQFF.

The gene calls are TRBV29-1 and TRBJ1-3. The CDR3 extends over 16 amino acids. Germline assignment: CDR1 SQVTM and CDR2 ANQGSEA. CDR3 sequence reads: CSVEERVSSSGNTIYF.

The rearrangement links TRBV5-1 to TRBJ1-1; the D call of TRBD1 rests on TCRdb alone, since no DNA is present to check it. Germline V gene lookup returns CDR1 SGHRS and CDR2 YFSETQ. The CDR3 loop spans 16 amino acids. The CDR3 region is CASSLAAGAMNTEAFF.

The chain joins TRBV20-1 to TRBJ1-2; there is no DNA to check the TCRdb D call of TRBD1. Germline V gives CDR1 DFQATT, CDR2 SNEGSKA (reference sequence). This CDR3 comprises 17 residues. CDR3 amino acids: CSARHPDPRGGSYGYTF.

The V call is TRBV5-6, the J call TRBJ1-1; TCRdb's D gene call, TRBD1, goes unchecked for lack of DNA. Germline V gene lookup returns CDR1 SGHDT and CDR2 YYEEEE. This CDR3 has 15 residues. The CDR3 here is CASSPETGSNTEAFF.

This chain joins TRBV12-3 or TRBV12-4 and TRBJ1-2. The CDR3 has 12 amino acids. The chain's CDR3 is CASSLWVSGYTF.

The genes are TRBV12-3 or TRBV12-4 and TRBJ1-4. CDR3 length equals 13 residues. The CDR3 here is CASSSDDPEKLFF.

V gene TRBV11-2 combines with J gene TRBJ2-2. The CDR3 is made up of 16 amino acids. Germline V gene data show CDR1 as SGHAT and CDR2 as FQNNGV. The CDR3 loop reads CASSSLNRPNTGELFF.

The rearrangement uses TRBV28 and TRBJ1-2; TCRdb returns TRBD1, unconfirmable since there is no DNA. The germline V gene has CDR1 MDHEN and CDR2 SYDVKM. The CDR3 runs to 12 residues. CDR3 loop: CASNGGGYGYTF.

The CDR3 loop is CASSPVGRAREETQYF. The chain uses TRBV12-3 or TRBV12-4 and TRBJ2-5; the TCRdb call, TRBD2, lacks DNA for checking. CDR3 length equals 16 residues.

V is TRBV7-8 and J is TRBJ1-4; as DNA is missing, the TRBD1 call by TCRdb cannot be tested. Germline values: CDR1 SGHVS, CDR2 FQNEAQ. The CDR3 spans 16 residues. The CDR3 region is CASSSGQPATNEKLFF.

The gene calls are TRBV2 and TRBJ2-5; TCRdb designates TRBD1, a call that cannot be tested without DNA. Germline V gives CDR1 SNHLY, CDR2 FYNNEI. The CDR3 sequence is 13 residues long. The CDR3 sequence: CASSRTGRETQYF.

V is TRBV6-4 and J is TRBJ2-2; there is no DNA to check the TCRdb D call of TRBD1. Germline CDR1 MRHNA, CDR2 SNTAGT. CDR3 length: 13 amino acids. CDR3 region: CASSEGDTGELFF.

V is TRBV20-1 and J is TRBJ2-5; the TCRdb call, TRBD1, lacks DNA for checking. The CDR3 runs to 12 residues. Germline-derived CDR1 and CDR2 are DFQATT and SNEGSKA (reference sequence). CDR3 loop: CSASNRAETQYF.

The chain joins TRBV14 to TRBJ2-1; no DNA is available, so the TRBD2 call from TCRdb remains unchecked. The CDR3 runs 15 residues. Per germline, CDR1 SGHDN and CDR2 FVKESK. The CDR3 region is CASSQTSGGYNEQFF.

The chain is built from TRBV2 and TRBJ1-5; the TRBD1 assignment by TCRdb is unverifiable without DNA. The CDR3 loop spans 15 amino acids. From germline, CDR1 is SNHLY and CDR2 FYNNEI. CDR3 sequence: CASSERWDTNQPQHF.

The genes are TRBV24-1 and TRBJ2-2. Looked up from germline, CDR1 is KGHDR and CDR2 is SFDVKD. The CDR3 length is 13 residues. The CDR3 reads CATSLSGTGELFF.